This entry features one T cell receptor beta chain sequence. This CDR3 has 15 amino acids. Germline loops: CDR1 SNHLY, CDR2 FYNNEI. The V gene lost 1 base and the J gene lost 3 bases, with 12 bases spanning the gap. This record comes from a study of blood T cell repertoires in COVID-19. Overall study: Specimens from acute and convalescent COVID-19 originated in the United States, Italy and Spain. The analysed material was cDNA or gDNA that came from T cells, B-cell-depleted T cells, or PBMCs.

In the study's own analysis: Researchers report that nucleated cell counts were estimated from reference gene primer amplification. The method was immunoSEQ multiplex PCR; TCRdb's version includes in-frame clones alone and lacks a portion of them. That table gives V, J and clone size, and the DNA gave D and trimming. The sample has about 150,000 clones, 85% to 90% seen once. Sequenced: peripheral blood. This receptor was obtained from a man aged 50 to 59 with active COVID-19. This chain links TRBV2 with TRBJ1-1; D is unresolved. Written as DNA, the CDR3 is TGTGCCAGCAGTGAAGGAGGAGGGTACGACACTGAAGCTTTCTTT. The encoded protein is CASSEGGGYDTEAFF.